Detailed here is one T cell receptor beta chain. This sample was included in a study of prognosis after radiotherapy for stage I lung cancer. Collection of peripheral blood, in a volume of approximately 6.2 milliliters, was performed at each of two time points. The ends were cut back, 6 bases at V and 1 base at J, with 20 bases in the middle. The germline CDR1 and CDR2 sequences are DFQATT and SNEGSKA (reference sequence). This CDR3 is built from 16 residues. Template was genomic DNA; TCR beta CDR3 amplified in two multiplex PCR rounds. Individual primers that were specific to each TRBV and TRBJ gene served in first-round PCR. TCRdb reprocessed the multiplex PCR reads with MiXCR, giving one entry per CDR3 protein. The sample holds 30,000 or so distinct CDR3 sequences, about 42% seen once.

The sequences come from PBMCs, collected before or after stereotactic body radiation therapy (not recorded which). The rearrangement links TRBV20-1 to TRBJ2-3, with D maybe TRBD1 (8 bases). This TCR derives from a donor over 45 with non-small cell lung cancer. This CDR3 reads CSALSNRGGGTDTQYF. The CDR3 nucleotides are TGCAGTGCATTATCAAACAGGGGGGGCGGCACAGATACGCAGTATTTT.